This entry lists 30 T cell receptor beta chains sequenced from one sample in a study of cytomegalovirus exposure and HLA in healthy donors. A multiplex PCR was run with 60 Vbeta primers and 13 Jbeta primers. The method was immunoSEQ multiplex PCR; TCRdb's version includes in-frame clones alone and lacks a portion of them. The sample carries some 190,000 clones, roughly 80% recorded once. Sequencing was performed on PBMCs. The receptors shown here come from a male donor in good health and CMV-seronegative.

The chain employs TRBV7-2 and TRBJ2-7; D remains unclear. The CDR3 has 12 amino acids. CDR1 and CDR2 (germline): SGHTA, FQGNSA. The V end was cut by 4 bases, the J end by 0 bases, with 4 bases between. The CDR3 is CASSSNSYEQYF. CDR3 nucleotide sequence: TGTGCCAGCAGCTCCAACTCCTACGAGCAGTACTTC.

The chain joins TRBV5-5 to TRBJ2-4; possibly TRBD1 for D (6 bases). This CDR3 has 14 amino acids. The germline gives CDR1 SGHKS, CDR2 YYEKEE (reference sequence). The V and J ends lost 7 bases and 5 bases respectively, with 16 bases between them. The DNA of the CDR3 is TGTGCCAGCTTTGAGAGGGGGTTACAAAACATTCAGTACTTC. Amino acid sequence: CASFERGLQNIQYF.

Only one count was recorded for this clone. The chain uses TRBV5-5 and TRBJ2-3, with a possible D match to TRBD1 (6 bases). Trimming took 3 bases from V and 2 from J, leaving 7 bases between them. This CDR3 comprises 13 residues. Germline V gene sequence: CDR1 SGHKS, CDR2 YYEKEE (reference sequence). The CDR3 loop reads CASSWTVTDTQYF. The CDR3 nucleotides are TGTGCCAGCAGCTGGACAGTCACAGATACGCAGTATTTT.

This clone was counted only a few times. Here the CDR3 reads CASREHDNSPLHF. For the CDR3, the DNA is TGCGCCAGCAGAGAGCACGATAATTCACCCCTCCACTTT. This chain connects TRBV5-1 to TRBJ1-6, with D uncertain. The CDR3 is made up of 13 amino acids. V gave up 5 bases and J gave up 5 bases, with 8 bases separating them. Germline CDR1 reads SGHRS; CDR2 reads YFSETQ.

This clone was observed a handful of times. The J gene is TRBJ1-5, the V gene TRBV6-5; D not certain. This CDR3 spans 15 amino acids. In germline, CDR1 is MNHEY, CDR2 SVGAGI. V was pared by 11 bases and J by 0 bases, with 17 bases between. The CDR3 sequence: CASQREGNSNQPQHF. CDR3 DNA: TGTGCCTCTCAACGAGAGGGAAATAGCAATCAGCCCCAGCATTTT.

V and J are TRBV19 and TRBJ2-1, with TRBD1 identical over 8 bases. V shed 3 bases and J 0 bases; nucleotides not matched to a gene: 10. CDR3 length: 18 amino acids. Germline CDR1 reads LNHDA; CDR2 reads SQIVND (reference sequence). The chain's CDR3 is CASSMTGPRGPSYNEQFF. The CDR3, as DNA: TGTGCCAGTAGTATGACGGGGCCCAGGGGGCCCTCCTACAATGAGCAGTTCTTC.

In DNA, the CDR3 is TGTGCCAGCAAGGCGGGGCGAGCGCTTTTGGAGCAGTACTTC. Encoded protein: CASKAGRALLEQYF. J is TRBJ2-7 and V is TRBV28, with D possibly TRBD2 on 6 matching bases. The V gene's germline CDR1 is MDHEN and CDR2 SYDVKM. V lost 7 bases and J 7 bases, leaving 20 bases between the germline ends. The CDR3 totals 14 residues.

The J gene is TRBJ1-2, the V gene TRBV27; D uncertain. There are 14 residues in the CDR3. Trimming cost V 8 bases and J 5 bases, with 18 bases left between them. Germline V gives CDR1 MNHEY, CDR2 SMNVEV (reference sequence). The CDR3 here is CASLGGDLRYGYTF. In nucleotides, the CDR3 is TGTGCCAGCTTGGGCGGGGATCTCAGATATGGCTACACCTTC.

CDR3 in DNA: TGCGCCAGCAGACCACCTGCCGGCTACGAGCAGTACTTC. This codes for CASRPPAGYEQYF. This chain uses TRBV5-1 with TRBJ2-7; no firm D call. The germline gives CDR1 SGHRS, CDR2 YFSETQ. V lost 5 bases, J lost 3 bases, and 12 bases lay in between. This CDR3 is 13 amino acids long.

The chain carries TRBV21-1 and TRBJ2-6; TRBD1 reflects the table's D call only, with no check against the DNA. TRBV21-1 represents a pseudogene. CDR3 size: 19 residues. This CDR3 is CASSKRDRALKSGANVLTF. The CDR3 DNA reads TGTGCCAGCAGCAAAAGGGACAGGGCACTAAAATCTGGGGCCAACGTCCTGACTTTC.

The chain's CDR3 is CASSRTGGSDTQYF. CDR3 nucleotide sequence: TGTGCCAGCAGTAGGACAGGGGGCTCAGATACGCAGTATTTT. The chain links TRBV6-5 to TRBJ2-3; TRBD1 matches at 11 bases. The V gene's germline CDR1 is MNHEY and CDR2 SVGAGI. V was pared by 5 bases and J by 4 bases, with 2 bases of the junction left unmatched. This CDR3 is 14 amino acids long.

The chain carries TRBV6-5 and TRBJ2-7; D is ambiguous. Trimming stripped 5 bases from V and 3 bases from J, with 14 bases between. The CDR3 length is 14 residues. The germline V gene encodes CDR1 MNHEY and CDR2 SVGAGI. The CDR3 nucleotides read TGTGCCAGCAGTGCCTTAACAAAAGTCTACGAGCAGTACTTC. This codes for CASSALTKVYEQYF.

This chain connects TRBV5-6 to TRBJ2-7; TRBD2 is a possible D gene (5 bases). Looked up from germline, CDR1 is SGHDT and CDR2 is YYEEEE. Trimming cost V 4 bases and J 0 bases, with 14 bases left between them. The CDR3 is 15 amino acids. For the CDR3, the DNA is TGTGCCAGCAGCGGTCTAGCTGGAAGCTCCTACGAGCAGTACTTC. Protein product: CASSGLAGSSYEQYF.

This clone was detected only once. This chain links TRBV12-5 with TRBJ1-4; 8 bases map to TRBD1. From germline, CDR1 is LGHNT and CDR2 FRNRAP. This CDR3 is 20 amino acids long. Trimming at V came to 2 bases and at J to 5 bases, leaving 19 bases not matched to a gene. CDR3 amino acids: CASGLPPQGARAEMNEKLFF. In DNA, the CDR3 is TGTGCTAGTGGTTTGCCTCCTCAGGGGGCGCGGGCCGAGATGAATGAAAAACTGTTTTTT.

This clone occurred a few times. The V call is TRBV5-1, the J call TRBJ1-1; TRBD1 aligns across 7 bases. V gave up 4 bases and J gave up 3 bases; unmatched junction bases: 6. The CDR3 is made up of 14 amino acids. CDR1 is SGHRS and CDR2 is YFSETQ in the germline V gene. The CDR3 region is CASSGRTGDTEAFF. The CDR3, as DNA: TGCGCCAGCAGCGGAAGGACAGGAGACACTGAAGCTTTCTTT.

This clone was detected a few times. This sequence joins TRBV5-1 and TRBJ1-1, with TRBD1 matching 9 bases. Per germline, CDR1 SGHRS and CDR2 YFSETQ. The length of the CDR3 is 17 residues. The J segment lost 0 bases and the V segment lost 0 bases, leaving 6 bases of the junction unmatched. Here the CDR3 reads CASSLDSRDRVNTEAFF. CDR3 DNA: TGCGCCAGCAGCTTGGACTCTCGGGACAGGGTGAACACTGAAGCTTTCTTT. Together with reference TRBV5-1 and TRBJ1-1, the CDR3 gives the full variable domain: KAGVTQTPRYLIKTRGQQVTLSCSPISGHRSVSWYQQTPGQGLQFLFEYFSETQRNKGNFPGRFSGRQFSNSRSEMNVSTLELGDSALYLCASSLDSRDRVNTEAFFGQGTRLTVV.

The gene calls are TRBV29-1 and TRBJ2-7, with 8 nucleotides matching TRBD1. Germline CDR1 reads SQVTM; CDR2 reads ANQGSEA. Losses at the gene ends were 1 base for V and 2 bases for J; bases not matched to a gene: 1. The CDR3 is 13 residues long. The CDR3 coding sequence is TGCAGCGTTGAAGGGACAGGGACCTACGAGCAGTACTTC. Its protein product is CSVEGTGTYEQYF.

The genes are TRBV11-2 and TRBJ2-3; 7 bases are a match to TRBD2. The CDR3 sequence is 15 residues long. CDR1 SGHAT and CDR2 FQNNGV come from the germline V gene. V gave up 5 bases and J gave up 0 bases; unmatched junction bases: 5. The CDR3 region is CASSPWTSSTDTQYF. CDR3 in DNA: TGTGCCAGCAGCCCATGGACTAGTAGCACAGATACGCAGTATTTT.

This clone was observed a single time. The CDR3 region has the DNA TGTGCCAGCAGGAAGGGGGCACCCCCCTACGAGCAGTACTTC. This codes for CASRKGAPPYEQYF. The chain employs TRBV6-5 and TRBJ2-7; 7 nucleotides match TRBD1. Per germline, CDR1 MNHEY and CDR2 SVGAGI. Unmatched junction bases numbered 7, after V lost 6 bases and J lost 2 bases. The CDR3 contains 14 residues.

The chain uses TRBV4-2 and TRBJ2-3; TRBD2 agrees at 8 bases. Trimming removed 1 base from V and 0 bases from J; junction bases left unmatched: 3. This CDR3 is built from 16 residues. Germline V CDR1 and CDR2: LGHNA, YNFKEQ. As DNA, the CDR3 is TGTGCCAGCAGCCAAGCAGCGGGGGTTAGCACAGATACGCAGTATTTT. Amino acids: CASSQAAGVSTDTQYF.

The V gene is TRBV20-1, the J gene TRBJ1-1, with D unclear. Germline V gene data show CDR1 as DFQATT and CDR2 as SNEGSKA (reference sequence). V was cut by 1 base and J by 5 bases, with 5 bases left in between. The CDR3 totals 11 residues. The CDR3 reads CSARVVTEAFF. CDR3 sequence (DNA): TGCAGTGCTAGAGTCGTTACTGAAGCTTTCTTT.

The chain joins TRBV6-4 to TRBJ1-2, with TRBD1 as a possible D gene (5 bases). In germline, CDR1 is MRHNA, CDR2 SNTAGT. The CDR3 length is 13 residues. V was trimmed by 2 bases and J by 3 bases, leaving 7 bases between them. CDR3 sequence (DNA): TGTGCCAGCAGTGACGGGGCGGACTATGGCTACACCTTC. As protein: CASSDGADYGYTF.

This sequence joins TRBV7-2 and TRBJ2-1; 9 bases align to TRBD2. J gave up 10 bases and V 2 bases, and 6 bases lay outside the gene matches. The CDR3 contains 14 residues. Germline V gene data show CDR1 as SGHTA and CDR2 as FQGNSA. The CDR3 loop is CASSLQRGVQEQFF. The CDR3 DNA follows: TGTGCCAGCAGCTTACAGCGGGGGGTTCAGGAGCAGTTCTTC.

The chain joins TRBV7-9 to TRBJ2-1; a weak D match, TRBD2 (6 bases). The CDR3 is 13 residues long. Germline V gives CDR1 SEHNR, CDR2 FQNEAQ (reference sequence). The V gene lost 0 bases and the J gene lost 6 bases, with 6 bases spanning the gap. CDR3 in DNA: TGTGCCAGCAGCTTAGCGGGAGGCAATGAGCAGTTCTTC. It encodes CASSLAGGNEQFF.

The gene calls are TRBV10-3 and TRBJ2-3; D possibly corresponds to TRBD1 (6 bases). Trimming pared 11 bases from V and 4 bases from J, leaving 19 bases between. Per germline, CDR1 ENHRY and CDR2 SYGVKD. This CDR3 contains 14 residues. The CDR3 is CASPQGTTADTQYF. For the CDR3, the DNA is TGTGCCTCACCACAGGGAACCACAGCAGATACGCAGTATTTT.

This clone turned up a few times. The rearrangement links TRBV5-6 to TRBJ2-1; 11 bases agree with TRBD2. The V and J ends lost 4 bases and 10 bases, in that order; junction bases with no gene match: 10. Germline values: CDR1 SGHDT, CDR2 YYEEEE. There are 15 residues in the CDR3. CDR3 residues: CASSRWTSGPLEQFF. The CDR3 DNA follows: TGTGCCAGCAGCCGCTGGACTAGCGGGCCCCTGGAGCAGTTCTTC.

The chain links TRBV5-1 to TRBJ2-7; a possible D gene is TRBD1 (6 bases). Germline assignment: CDR1 SGHRS and CDR2 YFSETQ. The ends were cut back, 0 bases at V and 9 bases at J, with 13 bases in the middle. This CDR3 spans 13 amino acids. CDR3 coding DNA: TGCGCCAGCAGCTTGGAGGACAGAATAGGGCAGTACTTC. Translation: CASSLEDRIGQYF. The entire variable domain, with the rest obtained from reference TRBV5-1 and TRBJ2-7, is as follows: KAGVTQTPRYLIKTRGQQVTLSCSPISGHRSVSWYQQTPGQGLQFLFEYFSETQRNKGNFPGRFSGRQFSNSRSEMNVSTLELGDSALYLCASSLEDRIGQYFGPGTRLTVT.

The genes are TRBV27 and TRBJ2-5; the D gene is possibly TRBD1 (6 bases). Near its end, the DNA agrees better with TRBJ2-7, so the J call may be wrong. Germline CDR1 and CDR2: MNHEY and SMNVEV (reference sequence). CDR3 size: 16 residues. The CDR3: CASSPTQGKGSYEQYF. The CDR3 bases are TGTGCCAGCAGTCCAACACAGGGTAAGGGCTCCTACGAGCAGTACTTC.

The chain links TRBV13 to TRBJ2-5; no clear D. The CDR3 is 13 residues long. Trimming cost V 3 bases and J 5 bases, with 10 bases left between them. CDR1 and CDR2 (germline): PRHDT, FYEKMQ (reference sequence). The CDR3 nucleotides read TGTGCCAGCAGCTTTCGAGGAGTCGAGACCCAGTACTTC. It is translated as CASSFRGVETQYF.

V gene TRBV10-3 combines with J gene TRBJ2-7, with 12 bases aligning to TRBD2. The J segment lost 3 bases and the V segment lost 6 bases, leaving 3 bases of the junction unmatched. The germline V gene has CDR1 ENHRY and CDR2 SYGVKD. The CDR3 consists of 14 residues. CDR3 coding DNA: TGTGCCATCAGACTGACTAGCGGGAGCTACGAGCAGTACTTC. It is translated as CAIRLTSGSYEQYF.